This TCR beta chain was sequenced in a study of beta chain features in type 1 diabetes. This clone was detected only a few times. The antigen is not known. Sequencing targeted expressed TCRB transcripts, as all isolated RNA had been reverse transcribed. The method was immunoSEQ multiplex PCR; TCRdb's version includes in-frame clones alone and lacks a portion of them. This table holds 240,000 or so clones, approximately 15% found once. Each of the CD4+ naive, central memory, regulatory and stem cell-like memory populations was sorted via CD45RO/CCR7/CD25/CD127/CD95/CD27. Per germline, CDR1 PRHDT and CDR2 FYEKMQ (reference sequence). The CDR3 spans 15 residues. V shed 6 bases and J 1 base; nucleotides not matched to a gene: 4. Study-wide results and caveats: Moderate yet significant TCRB CDR3 shortening was seen in Type 1 diabetes patients in all four CD4+ subsets.

The sequenced sample consisted of naive CD4+ T cells from blood. This sequence was found in a young man with type 1 diabetes. The V call is TRBV13, the J call TRBJ2-7; 12 bases are a match to TRBD2. CDR3 nucleotides: TGTGCCAGCAGACTCGGACTAGCGGGATCCTACGAGCAGTACTTC. Amino acids: CASRLGLAGSYEQYF.